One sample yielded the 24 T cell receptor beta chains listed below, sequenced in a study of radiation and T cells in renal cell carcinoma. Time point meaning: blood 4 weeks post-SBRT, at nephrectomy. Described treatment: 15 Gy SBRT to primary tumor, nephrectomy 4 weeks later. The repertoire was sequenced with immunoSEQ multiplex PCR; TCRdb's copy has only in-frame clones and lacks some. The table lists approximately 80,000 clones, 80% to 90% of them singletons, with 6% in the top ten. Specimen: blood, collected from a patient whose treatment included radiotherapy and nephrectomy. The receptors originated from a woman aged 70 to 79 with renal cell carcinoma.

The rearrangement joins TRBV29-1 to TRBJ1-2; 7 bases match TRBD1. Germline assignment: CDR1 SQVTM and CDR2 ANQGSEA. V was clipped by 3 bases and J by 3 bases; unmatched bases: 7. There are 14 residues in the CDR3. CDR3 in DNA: TGCAGCGTTGATCGGACCGGGACAGACTATGGCTACACCTTC. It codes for CSVDRTGTDYGYTF. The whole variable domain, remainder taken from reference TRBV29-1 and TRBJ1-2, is SAVISQKPSRDICQRGTSLTIQCQVDSQVTMMFWYRQQPGQSLTLIATANQGSEATYESGFVIDKFPISRPNLTFSTLTVSNMSPEDSSIYLCSVDRTGTDYGYTFGSGTRLTVV.

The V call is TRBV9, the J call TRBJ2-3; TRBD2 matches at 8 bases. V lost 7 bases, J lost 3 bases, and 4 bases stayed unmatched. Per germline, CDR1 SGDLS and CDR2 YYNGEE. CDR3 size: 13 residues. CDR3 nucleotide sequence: TGTGCCAGCGGCGGGGGGCCTACAGATACGCAGTATTTT. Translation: CASGGGPTDTQYF.

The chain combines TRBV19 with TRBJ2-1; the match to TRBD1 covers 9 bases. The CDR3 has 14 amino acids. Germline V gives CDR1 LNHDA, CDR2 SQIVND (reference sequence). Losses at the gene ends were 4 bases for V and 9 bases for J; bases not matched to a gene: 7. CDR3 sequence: CASSTPGQGGEQFF. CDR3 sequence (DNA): TGTGCCAGTAGTACCCCGGGACAGGGAGGTGAGCAGTTCTTC.

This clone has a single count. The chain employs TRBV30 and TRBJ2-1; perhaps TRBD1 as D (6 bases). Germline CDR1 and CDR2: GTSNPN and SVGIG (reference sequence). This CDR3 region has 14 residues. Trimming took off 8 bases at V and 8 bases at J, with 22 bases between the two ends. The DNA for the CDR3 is TGTGCCCAACACCGGGGCAGGGGTAGGGATGAGCAGTTCTTC. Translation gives CAQHRGRGRDEQFF. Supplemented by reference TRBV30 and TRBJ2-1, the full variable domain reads SQTIHQWPATLVQPVGSPLSLECTVEGTSNPNLYWYRQAAGRGLQLLFYSVGIGQISSEVPQNLSASRPQDRQFILSSKKLLLSDSGFYLCAQHRGRGRDEQFFGPGTRLTVL.

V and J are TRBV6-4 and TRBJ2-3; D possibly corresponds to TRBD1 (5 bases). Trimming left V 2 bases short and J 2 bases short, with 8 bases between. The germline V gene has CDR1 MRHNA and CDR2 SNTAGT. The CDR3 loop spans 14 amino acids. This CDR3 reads CASSDGRDTDTQYF. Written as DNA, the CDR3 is TGTGCCAGCAGTGACGGCAGGGACACAGATACGCAGTATTTT.

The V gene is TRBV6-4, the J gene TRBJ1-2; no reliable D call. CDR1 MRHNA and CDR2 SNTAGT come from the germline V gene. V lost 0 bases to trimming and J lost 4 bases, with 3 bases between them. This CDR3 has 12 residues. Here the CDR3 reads CASSDSSYGYTF. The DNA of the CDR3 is TGTGCCAGCAGTGACTCAAGCTATGGCTACACCTTC.

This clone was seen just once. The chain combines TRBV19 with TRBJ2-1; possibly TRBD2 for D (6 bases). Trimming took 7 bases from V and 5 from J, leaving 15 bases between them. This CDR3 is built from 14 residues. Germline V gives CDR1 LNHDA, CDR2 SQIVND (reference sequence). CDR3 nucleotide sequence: TGTGCCAGTACCCTCGGGACTTACAACAATGAGCAGTTCTTC. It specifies CASTLGTYNNEQFF.

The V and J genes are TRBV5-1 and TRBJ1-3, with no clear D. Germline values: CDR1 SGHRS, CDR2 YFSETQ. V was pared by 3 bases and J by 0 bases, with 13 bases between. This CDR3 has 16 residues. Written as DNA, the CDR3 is TGCGCCAGCAGCTGGAATGGGCTTAGCTCTGGAAACACCATATATTTT. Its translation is CASSWNGLSSGNTIYF.

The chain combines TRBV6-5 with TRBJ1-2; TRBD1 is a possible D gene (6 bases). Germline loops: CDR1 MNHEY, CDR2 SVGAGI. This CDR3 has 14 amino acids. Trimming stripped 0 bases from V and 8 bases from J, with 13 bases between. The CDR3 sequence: CASSYSRGLGGYTF. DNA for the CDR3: TGTGCCAGCAGTTACTCGAGGGGGTTGGGCGGCTACACCTTC.

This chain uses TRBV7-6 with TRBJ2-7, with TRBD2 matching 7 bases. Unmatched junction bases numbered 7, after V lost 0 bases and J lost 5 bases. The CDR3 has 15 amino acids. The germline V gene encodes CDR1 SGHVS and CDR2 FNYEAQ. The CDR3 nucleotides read TGTGCCAGCAGCTTAGCGGGAGGGGCGCGCAACGAGCAGTACTTC. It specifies CASSLAGGARNEQYF.

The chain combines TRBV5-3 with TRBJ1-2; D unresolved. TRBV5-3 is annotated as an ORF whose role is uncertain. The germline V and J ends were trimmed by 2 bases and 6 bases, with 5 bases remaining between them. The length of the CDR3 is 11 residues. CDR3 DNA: TGTGCCAGAAGCTTAGAAGATGGCTACACCTTC. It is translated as CARSLEDGYTF.

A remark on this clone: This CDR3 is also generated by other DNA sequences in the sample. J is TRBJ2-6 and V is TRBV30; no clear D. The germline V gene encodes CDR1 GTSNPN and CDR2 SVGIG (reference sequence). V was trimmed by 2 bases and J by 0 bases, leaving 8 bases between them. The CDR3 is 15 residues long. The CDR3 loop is CAWSWSSSGANVLTF. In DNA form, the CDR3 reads TGTGCCTGGAGTTGGAGTAGCTCTGGGGCCAACGTCCTGACTTTC.

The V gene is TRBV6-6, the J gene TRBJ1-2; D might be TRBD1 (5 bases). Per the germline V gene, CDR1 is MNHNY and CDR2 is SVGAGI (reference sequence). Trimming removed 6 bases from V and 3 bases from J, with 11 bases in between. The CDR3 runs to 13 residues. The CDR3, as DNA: TGTGCCAGCAGGGCAGGGAGGGACTATGGCTACACCTTC. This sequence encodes CASRAGRDYGYTF.

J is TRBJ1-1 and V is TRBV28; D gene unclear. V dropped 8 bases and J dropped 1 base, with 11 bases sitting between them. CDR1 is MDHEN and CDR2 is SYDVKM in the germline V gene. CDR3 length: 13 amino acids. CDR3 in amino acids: CASAEHRNTEAFF. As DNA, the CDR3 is TGTGCCAGCGCGGAGCACCGGAACACTGAAGCTTTCTTT.

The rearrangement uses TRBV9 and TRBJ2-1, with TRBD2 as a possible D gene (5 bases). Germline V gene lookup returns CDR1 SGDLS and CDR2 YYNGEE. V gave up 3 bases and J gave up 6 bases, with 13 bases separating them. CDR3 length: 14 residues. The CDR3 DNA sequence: TGTGCCAGCAGCGACTCCGCTCGGGGCAATGAGCAGTTCTTC. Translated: CASSDSARGNEQFF.

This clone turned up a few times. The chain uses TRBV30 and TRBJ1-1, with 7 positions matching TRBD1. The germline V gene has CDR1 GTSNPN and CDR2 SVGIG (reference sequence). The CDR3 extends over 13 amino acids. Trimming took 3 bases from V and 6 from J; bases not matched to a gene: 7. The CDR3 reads CAWRPDRVAEAFF. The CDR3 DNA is TGTGCCTGGAGACCCGACAGGGTGGCTGAAGCTTTCTTT.

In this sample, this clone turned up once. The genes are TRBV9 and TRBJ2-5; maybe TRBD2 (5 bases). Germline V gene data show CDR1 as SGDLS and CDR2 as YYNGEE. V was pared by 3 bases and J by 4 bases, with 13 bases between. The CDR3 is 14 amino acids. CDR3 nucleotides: TGTGCCAGCAGCGCCCCCGGCGGGTCAGAGACCCAGTACTTC. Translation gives CASSAPGGSETQYF.

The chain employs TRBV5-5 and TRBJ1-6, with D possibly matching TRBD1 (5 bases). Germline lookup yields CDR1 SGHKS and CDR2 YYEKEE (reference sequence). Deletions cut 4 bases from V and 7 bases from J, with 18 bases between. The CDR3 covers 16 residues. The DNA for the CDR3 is TGTGCCAGCAGCCCACGGACGGGGGATCCCAATTCACCCCTCCACTTT. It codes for CASSPRTGDPNSPLHF. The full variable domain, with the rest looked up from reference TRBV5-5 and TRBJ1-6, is DAGVTQSPTHLIKTRGQQVTLRCSPISGHKSVSWYQQVLGQGPQFIFQYYEKEERGRGNFPDRFSARQFPNYSSELNVNALLLGDSALYLCASSPRTGDPNSPLHFGNGTRLTVT.

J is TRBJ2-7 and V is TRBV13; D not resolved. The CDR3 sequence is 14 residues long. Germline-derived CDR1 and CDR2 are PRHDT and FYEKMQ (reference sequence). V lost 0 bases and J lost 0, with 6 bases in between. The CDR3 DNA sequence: TGTGCCAGCAGCTTAGGACAGATCTCCTACGAGCAGTACTTC. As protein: CASSLGQISYEQYF.

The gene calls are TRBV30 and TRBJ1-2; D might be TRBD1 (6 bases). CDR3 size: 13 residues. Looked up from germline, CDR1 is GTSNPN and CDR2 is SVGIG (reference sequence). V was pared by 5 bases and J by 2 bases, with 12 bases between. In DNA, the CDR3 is TGTGCCTGGGGTACAGGGATCAACTATGGCTACACCTTC. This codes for CAWGTGINYGYTF.

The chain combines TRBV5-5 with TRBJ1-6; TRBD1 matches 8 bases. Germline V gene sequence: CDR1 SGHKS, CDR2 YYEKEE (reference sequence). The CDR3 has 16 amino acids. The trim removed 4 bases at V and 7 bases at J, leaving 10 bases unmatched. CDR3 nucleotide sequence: TGTGCCAGCAGCCAAGACAGGGGCCAAACAAATTCACCCCTCCACTTT. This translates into CASSQDRGQTNSPLHF.

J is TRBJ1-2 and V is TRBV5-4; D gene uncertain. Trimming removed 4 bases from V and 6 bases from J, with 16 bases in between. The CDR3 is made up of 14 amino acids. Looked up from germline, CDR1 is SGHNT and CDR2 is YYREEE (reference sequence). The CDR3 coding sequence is TGTGCCAGCAGCATCCCGGAGAGAAGAGATGGCTACACCTTC. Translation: CASSIPERRDGYTF. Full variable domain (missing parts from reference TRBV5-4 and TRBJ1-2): ETGVTQSPTHLIKTRGQQVTLRCSSQSGHNTVSWYQQALGQGPQFIFQYYREEENGRGNFPPRFSGLQFPNYSSELNVNALELDDSALYLCASSIPERRDGYTFGSGTRLTVV.

In DNA, the CDR3 is TGTGCCAGCAGCTGGACAGGGGGCTACGAGCAGTACTTC. It yields the protein CASSWTGGYEQYF. The chain links TRBV11-3 to TRBJ2-7; TRBD1 matches 10 bases. The CDR3 runs 13 residues. V trimming: 4 bases; J trimming: 3 bases; junction bases outside the gene matches: 0. The germline V gene encodes CDR1 SGHNT and CDR2 YENEEA.

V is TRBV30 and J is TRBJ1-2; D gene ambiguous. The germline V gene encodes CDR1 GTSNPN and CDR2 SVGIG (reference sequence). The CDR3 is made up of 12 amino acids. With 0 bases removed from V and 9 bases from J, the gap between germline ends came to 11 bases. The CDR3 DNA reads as TGTGCCTGGAGTGTAACGGCAGGCAGCTACACCTTC. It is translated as CAWSVTAGSYTF.